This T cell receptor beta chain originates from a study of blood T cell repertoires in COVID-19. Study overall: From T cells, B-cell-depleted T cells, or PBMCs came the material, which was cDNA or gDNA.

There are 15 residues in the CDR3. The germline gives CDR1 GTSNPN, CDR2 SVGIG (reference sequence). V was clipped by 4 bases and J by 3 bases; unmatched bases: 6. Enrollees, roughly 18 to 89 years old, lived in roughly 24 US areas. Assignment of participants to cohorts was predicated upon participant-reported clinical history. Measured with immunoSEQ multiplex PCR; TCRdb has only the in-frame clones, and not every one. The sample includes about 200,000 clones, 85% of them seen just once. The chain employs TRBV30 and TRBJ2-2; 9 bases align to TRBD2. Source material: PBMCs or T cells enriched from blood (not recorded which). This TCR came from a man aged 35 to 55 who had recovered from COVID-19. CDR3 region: CAWTSGIRDTGELFF. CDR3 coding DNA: TGTGCCTGGACTAGCGGGATTCGCGACACCGGGGAGCTGTTTTTT.